This passage covers 19 T cell receptor beta chains from one sample sequenced in a study of cytomegalovirus exposure and HLA in healthy donors. Amplification used 60 Vbeta primers and 13 Jbeta primers. The assay was immunoSEQ multiplex PCR, and TCRdb's table has in-frame clones only and misses some. The sample shows about 140,000 clones, more than 75% of them seen only once. The sequenced sample was PBMCs. These receptors were taken from a woman between 18 and 30 years old in good health and CMV-seropositive.

This sequence joins TRBV2 and TRBJ2-7; possibly TRBD1 for D (6 bases). The CDR3 consists of 13 residues. The V and J ends lost 7 bases and 2 bases respectively, with 12 bases between them. From germline, CDR1 is SNHLY and CDR2 FYNNEI. This CDR3 is CASTVSGAYEQYF. CDR3 in DNA: TGTGCCAGCACTGTATCAGGGGCCTACGAGCAGTACTTC.

The V and J genes are TRBV6-5 and TRBJ1-2; 11 bases agree with TRBD1. The V gene's germline CDR1 is MNHEY and CDR2 SVGAGI. The CDR3 has 12 amino acids. The trim removed 8 bases at V and 6 bases at J, leaving 2 bases unmatched. In nucleotides, the CDR3 is TGTGCCAGCCGGACAGGGGGCAATGGCTACACCTTC. Translation gives CASRTGGNGYTF.

The rearrangement links TRBV6-1 to TRBJ1-1, with 7 positions matching TRBD1. CDR1 is MNHNS, CDR2 SASEGT, per germline. The CDR3 spans 16 residues. V dropped 4 bases and J dropped 3; count of bases not matched to a gene: 11. CDR3 DNA sequence: TGTGCCAGCAGTGGATACAGGGGATTATCCTACACTGAAGCTTTCTTT. This translates into CASSGYRGLSYTEAFF.

With respect to this clone: At the DNA level, this CDR3 is encoded by other sequences in the same sample as well. V is TRBV5-1 and J is TRBJ2-1; weak D call: TRBD1 (6 bases). CDR1 SGHRS and CDR2 YFSETQ come from the germline V gene. The CDR3 runs 15 residues. Trimming took off 0 bases at V and 4 bases at J, with 11 bases between the two ends. CDR3 in amino acids: CASSLGGGAYNEQFF. The CDR3 DNA is TGCGCCAGCAGCTTGGGAGGGGGTGCGTACAATGAGCAGTTCTTC.

This chain links TRBV29-1 with TRBJ2-7; 7 bases line up with TRBD2. The V and J ends lost 4 bases and 7 bases, in that order; junction bases with no gene match: 7. In germline, CDR1 is SQVTM, CDR2 ANQGSEA. This CDR3 spans 12 amino acids. CDR3 residues: CSVGEGRREQYF. CDR3 sequence (DNA): TGCAGCGTTGGGGAGGGCCGTAGGGAGCAGTACTTC.

The rearrangement joins TRBV6-1 to TRBJ2-3, with D possibly being TRBD1 (5 bases). In germline, CDR1 is MNHNS, CDR2 SASEGT. This CDR3 spans 13 amino acids. Trimming took 6 bases from V and 10 from J, leaving 17 bases between them. The CDR3 DNA follows: TGTGCCAGCAGCTATCAGACAGCTTACCCGCAGTATTTT. As protein: CASSYQTAYPQYF.

The J gene is TRBJ2-7, the V gene TRBV28; D is perhaps TRBD1 (7 bases). This CDR3 region has 14 residues. Germline V gene data show CDR1 as MDHEN and CDR2 as SYDVKM. Trimming shortened V by 8 bases and J by 6 bases, and 20 bases separated the two germline ends. The CDR3 DNA reads as TGTGCCAGCTGTCCTTGGCAGGGGGGTCGCGAGCAGTACTTC. Amino acid sequence: CASCPWQGGREQYF.

This clone was seen a single time. The chain recombines TRBV2 with TRBJ1-4; 9 positions agree with TRBD1. Germline loops: CDR1 SNHLY, CDR2 FYNNEI. This CDR3 has 16 amino acids. Losses at the gene ends were 4 bases for V and 6 bases for J; bases not matched to a gene: 9. CDR3 sequence: CASSAPDWDRDEKLFF. CDR3 DNA: TGTGCCAGCAGTGCTCCCGACTGGGACAGGGATGAAAAACTGTTTTTT.

To note about this clone: This CDR3 is also generated by other DNA sequences in the sample. Here the CDR3 reads CASSLQGYGNTIYF. DNA for the CDR3: TGTGCCAGCAGCCTACAGGGTTACGGAAACACCATATATTTT. The chain carries TRBV6-1 and TRBJ1-3; the D gene is possibly TRBD1 (6 bases). Deletions cut 6 bases from V and 4 bases from J, with 13 bases between. Germline-derived CDR1 and CDR2 are MNHNS and SASEGT. The CDR3 extends over 14 amino acids.

The chain links TRBV7-8 to TRBJ2-1; D possibly corresponds to TRBD1 (5 bases). Trimming left V 5 bases short and J 0 bases short, with 14 bases between. This CDR3 spans 16 amino acids. Per germline, CDR1 SGHVS and CDR2 FQNEAQ. The CDR3 is CASSPTWTSSYNEQFF. The CDR3 nucleotides read TGTGCCAGCAGCCCCACTTGGACAAGCTCCTACAATGAGCAGTTCTTC.

The V call is TRBV18, the J call TRBJ2-3; 9 bases match TRBD1. V dropped 3 bases and J dropped 0; count of bases not matched to a gene: 7. Germline assignment: CDR1 KGHSH and CDR2 LQKENI. This CDR3 region has 17 residues. CDR3 amino acids: CASSPRGQGSSTDTQYF. The CDR3 DNA reads as TGTGCCAGCTCACCCCGGGGACAGGGTTCTAGCACAGATACGCAGTATTTT.

The V gene is TRBV28, the J gene TRBJ1-6; 8 bases match TRBD1. Germline CDR1 reads MDHEN; CDR2 reads SYDVKM. The V segment lost 2 bases and the J segment 4 bases; nucleotides outside the gene matches: 1. The CDR3 is made up of 15 amino acids. CDR3 sequence (DNA): TGTGCCAGCAGTTTAAGGGACAGGTATAATTCACCCCTCCACTTT. Its translation: CASSLRDRYNSPLHF.

This chain uses TRBV28 with TRBJ2-2, with D perhaps TRBD1 (5 bases). Looked up from germline, CDR1 is MDHEN and CDR2 is SYDVKM. CDR3 size: 13 residues. Trimming took off 4 bases at V and 6 bases at J, with 9 bases between the two ends. The CDR3 DNA follows: TGTGCCAGCAGTTCCAGGGTTCCCGGGGAGCTGTTTTTT. Translated, it gives CASSSRVPGELFF.

This chain's CDR3 is CASSSRRGVGQTLNSPLHF. The CDR3 DNA follows: TGTGCCAGCAGCTCTCGGCGGGGTGTCGGCCAGACTTTAAATTCACCCCTCCACTTT. V usage is TRBV5-6 and J usage is TRBJ1-6; D gene uncertain. The germline gives CDR1 SGHDT, CDR2 YYEEEE. The CDR3 runs to 19 residues. V was cut by 3 bases and J by 7 bases, with 26 bases left in between.

The CDR3 DNA follows: TGTGCCAGTAGAAACAGGGGAGAAGGGGGCTACACCTTC. This sequence encodes CASRNRGEGGYTF. The chain joins TRBV19 to TRBJ1-2; 7 bases map to TRBD1. Germline-derived CDR1 and CDR2 are LNHDA and SQIVND (reference sequence). V shed 6 bases, J shed 8 bases, and the junction held 9 bases outside the gene matches. The CDR3 runs to 13 residues.

The chain is built from TRBV6-1 and TRBJ2-7; 8 positions agree with TRBD1. The germline V gene has CDR1 MNHNS and CDR2 SASEGT. CDR3 size: 15 residues. V dropped 1 base and J dropped 7; count of bases not matched to a gene: 9. The CDR3 nucleotides read TGTGCCAGCAGTGAAGAAGCAGGGGGCCTAGAAGAGCAGTACTTC. Its translation: CASSEEAGGLEEQYF.

This rearrangement joins TRBV6-6 to TRBJ1-5; D unresolved. Germline V gives CDR1 MNHNY, CDR2 SVGAGI (reference sequence). V lost 5 bases to trimming and J lost 5 bases, with 10 bases between them. CDR3 length: 13 amino acids. For the CDR3, the DNA is TGTGCCAGCAGTCCTCGGGTGGATCAGCCCCAGCATTTT. Translation: CASSPRVDQPQHF.

The chain employs TRBV19 and TRBJ2-7, with 7 bases that match TRBD1. The CDR3 has 16 amino acids. Unmatched junction bases numbered 8, after V lost 1 base and J lost 2 bases. Germline V gene data show CDR1 as LNHDA and CDR2 as SQIVND (reference sequence). CDR3 loop: CASSIGIRDRAYEQYF. Written as DNA, the CDR3 is TGTGCCAGTAGTATAGGGATCCGGGACAGAGCCTACGAGCAGTACTTC.

The V gene is TRBV5-1, the J gene TRBJ2-2; D remains unclear. CDR1 is SGHRS and CDR2 is YFSETQ in the germline V gene. CDR3 length: 15 amino acids. Deletions cut 0 bases from V and 8 bases from J, with 14 bases between. DNA of the CDR3: TGCGCCAGCAGCTTGGTGGCTGCCGAATATGGGGAGCTGTTTTTT. It yields the protein CASSLVAAEYGELFF.